What follows are 21 T cell receptor beta chains derived from one specimen sequenced in a study of blood T cell repertoires in COVID-19. Some clones are missing from TCRdb's copy, which holds only in-frame ones; the method was immunoSEQ multiplex PCR. The table lists about 170,000 clones, approximately 87% of them singletons, with 3.5% to 5% in the top ten. Sequenced input: PBMCs or T cells enriched from blood (not recorded which). The receptors derive from a woman aged 45 to 65 who had recovered from COVID-19.

The chain is built from TRBV30 and TRBJ1-2, with TRBD1 matching over 7 bases. The V segment lost 1 base and the J segment 3 bases; nucleotides outside the gene matches: 5. The CDR3 sequence is 14 residues long. Germline loops: CDR1 GTSNPN, CDR2 SVGIG (reference sequence). CDR3 loop: CAWSADRVYYGYTF. The DNA for the CDR3 is TGTGCCTGGAGTGCCGACAGGGTTTACTATGGCTACACCTTC.

The CDR3 DNA is TGTGCCAGCAGTTGGGGCGGAGGGGGCACAGATACGCAGTATTTT. Translating gives CASSWGGGGTDTQYF. The chain combines TRBV6-6 with TRBJ2-3, with D possibly being TRBD2 (6 bases). The CDR3 consists of 15 residues. V was trimmed by 4 bases and J by 1 base, leaving 12 bases between them. Germline assignment: CDR1 MNHNY and CDR2 SVGAGI (reference sequence).

The genes are TRBV12-3 or TRBV12-4 and TRBJ1-1; D possibly corresponds to TRBD1 (5 bases). The CDR3 is 13 residues long. Trimming pared 6 bases from V and 4 bases from J, leaving 12 bases between. The DNA for the CDR3 is TGTGCCAGCAGCTCGGGGGGTGCCACTGAAGCTTTCTTT. Translated, it gives CASSSGGATEAFF.

The rearrangement joins TRBV10-3 to TRBJ2-7; TRBD1 is a possible D gene (6 bases). With 3 bases removed from V and 2 bases from J, the gap between germline ends came to 14 bases. This CDR3 is 15 amino acids long. The germline V gene has CDR1 ENHRY and CDR2 SYGVKD. The CDR3 spells CAISEWGPLPYEQYV. The CDR3 DNA is TGTGCCATCAGTGAATGGGGGCCGCTTCCCTACGAGCAGTACGTC.

V and J are TRBV3-1 (or the pseudogene TRBV3-2) and TRBJ2-1, with 10 positions matching TRBD2. This CDR3 is built from 17 residues. The ends lost 1 base at V and 3 bases at J; junction bases unmatched: 6. The V gene's germline CDR1 is LGHDT and CDR2 YNNKEL (reference sequence). CDR3 residues: CASSQGRGLAIYNEQFF. CDR3 bases: TGTGCCAGCAGCCAAGGACGGGGACTAGCGATCTACAATGAGCAGTTCTTC.

This chain uses TRBV5-4 with TRBJ2-1, with D perhaps matching TRBD2 (6 bases). Germline assignment: CDR1 SGHNT and CDR2 YYREEE (reference sequence). CDR3 size: 15 residues. The V gene lost 4 bases and the J gene lost 4 bases, with 15 bases spanning the gap. CDR3 nucleotide sequence: TGTGCCAGCAGCCTCGGGACTTACAATTACAATGAGCAGTTCTTC. Its protein is CASSLGTYNYNEQFF.

This chain connects TRBV2 to TRBJ1-2, with D possibly TRBD1 on 5 matching bases. V lost 6 bases and J lost 5, with 19 bases in between. CDR3 size: 15 residues. Germline lookup yields CDR1 SNHLY and CDR2 FYNNEI. CDR3 sequence (DNA): TGTGCCAGCAGGGGTGTGGGGCCCGAATTATATGGCTACACCTTC. Protein sequence: CASRGVGPELYGYTF.

This chain joins TRBV6-5 and TRBJ2-1; TRBD1 aligns across 8 bases. This CDR3 is 13 amino acids long. V lost 6 bases and J lost 6; bases outside the gene matches: 4. Germline V gene lookup returns CDR1 MNHEY and CDR2 SVGAGI. The CDR3 nucleotides read TGTGCCAGCAGGAAAACAGGGGGCAATGAGCAGTTCTTC. This gives the protein CASRKTGGNEQFF.

The CDR3 coding sequence is TGCAGCGCCTTGGGGGGGGTGAACACTGAAGCTTTCTTT. It specifies CSALGGVNTEAFF. This sequence joins TRBV29-1 and TRBJ1-1; D is possibly TRBD1 (5 bases). Germline V lookup: CDR1 SQVTM, CDR2 ANQGSEA. This CDR3 region has 13 residues. Trimming left V 7 bases short and J 0 bases short, with 12 bases between.

For the CDR3, the DNA is TGTGCCAGCAGCGCAGGACAGGGGGTGGAGCAGTACGTC. Protein: CASSAGQGVEQYV. This chain links TRBV13 with TRBJ2-7; 10 bases line up with TRBD1. The germline gives CDR1 PRHDT, CDR2 FYEKMQ (reference sequence). The CDR3 is 13 residues long. Trimming removed 5 bases from V and 7 bases from J; junction bases left unmatched: 5.

This sequence joins TRBV5-1 and TRBJ1-6; TRBD1 aligns across 9 bases. Germline CDR1 SGHRS, CDR2 YFSETQ. The CDR3 is 16 residues long. Trimming at V came to 5 bases and at J to 7 bases, leaving 10 bases not matched to a gene. CDR3 sequence reads: CASSTQWTGENSPLHF. The CDR3 DNA reads TGCGCCAGCAGTACGCAATGGACAGGGGAAAATTCACCCCTCCACTTT. Based on the CDR3 plus reference TRBV5-1 and TRBJ1-6, the full variable domain is KAGVTQTPRYLIKTRGQQVTLSCSPISGHRSVSWYQQTPGQGLQFLFEYFSETQRNKGNFPGRFSGRQFSNSRSEMNVSTLELGDSALYLCASSTQWTGENSPLHFGNGTRLTVT.

CDR3 loop: CASMAASSTDTQYF. The CDR3 DNA sequence: TGCGCCAGCATGGCGGCGTCTAGCACAGATACGCAGTATTTT. The V and J genes are TRBV5-1 and TRBJ2-3; D is uncertain. The V gene lost 6 bases and the J gene lost 0 bases, with 11 bases spanning the gap. Germline CDR1 reads SGHRS; CDR2 reads YFSETQ. The CDR3 is 14 residues long.

The rearrangement links TRBV11-2 to TRBJ1-2; TRBD1 matches at 10 bases. Germline CDR1 reads SGHAT; CDR2 reads FQNNGV. The CDR3 runs to 15 residues. With 4 bases clipped from V and 4 bases from J, the junction kept 6 bases outside the gene matches. The CDR3 DNA reads TGTGCCAGCAGCTCGAGACAGGGGGCAGTCTATGGCTACACCTTC. It yields the protein CASSSRQGAVYGYTF.

This chain uses TRBV6-5 with TRBJ1-6, with a weak D call TRBD1 (5 bases). The CDR3 is made up of 13 amino acids. CDR1 is MNHEY and CDR2 is SVGAGI in the germline V gene. V was shortened by 11 bases and J by 10 bases, with 18 bases between the two germline ends. The CDR3 spells CAAASGNRSPLHF. DNA of the CDR3: TGTGCCGCTGCGTCAGGGAATAGGTCACCCCTCCACTTT.

The genes are TRBV20-1 and TRBJ1-2, with D possibly TRBD1 on 5 matching bases. Germline V gene sequence: CDR1 DFQATT, CDR2 SNEGSKA (reference sequence). The CDR3 spans 16 residues. With 3 bases removed from V and 2 bases from J, the gap between germline ends came to 19 bases. CDR3 nucleotides: TGCAGTGCTAGTCAAGGGACGGGAGCCAGAAACTATGGCTACACCTTC. This codes for CSASQGTGARNYGYTF.

The chain employs TRBV19 and TRBJ1-5; D is perhaps TRBD1 (5 bases). The length of the CDR3 is 19 residues. Germline values: CDR1 LNHDA, CDR2 SQIVND (reference sequence). Trimming stripped 3 bases from V and 5 bases from J, with 26 bases between. The CDR3 bases are TGTGCCAGTAGTATCCTTTATCCGGGCAGGGCAGGAGCTTATCAGCCCCAGCATTTT. It yields the protein CASSILYPGRAGAYQPQHF.

The chain joins TRBV5-3 to TRBJ2-5, with 8 bases that match TRBD2. TRBV5-3 is marked as an open reading frame, function uncertain. The J segment lost 5 bases and the V segment lost 2 bases, leaving 14 bases of the junction unmatched. This CDR3 contains 17 residues. The CDR3 reads CARSFGTREARGETQYF. CDR3 in DNA: TGTGCCAGAAGCTTCGGAACGCGGGAGGCCCGAGGCGAGACCCAGTACTTC.

The DNA for the CDR3 is TGTGCCATCAGTAACTCCCTTGGGGCGGAACAGTACGTC. Residues: CAISNSLGAEQYV. The chain has TRBV10-3 and TRBJ2-7; tentative D call: TRBD1 (5 bases). Per the germline V gene, CDR1 is ENHRY and CDR2 is SYGVKD. The CDR3 is 13 amino acids. The germline V and J ends were trimmed by 5 bases and 10 bases, with 18 bases remaining between them.

The V gene is TRBV14, the J gene TRBJ2-5, with D tentatively TRBD1 (6 bases). The ends were cut back, 4 bases at V and 2 bases at J, with 14 bases in the middle. Germline CDR1 and CDR2: SGHDN and FVKESK. The CDR3 has 15 amino acids. The CDR3 loop is CASSLWTEPQETQYF. The CDR3, as DNA: TGTGCCAGCAGCCTGTGGACAGAACCTCAAGAGACCCAGTACTTC.

The V gene is TRBV18, the J gene TRBJ1-4, with 8 bases matching TRBD1. This CDR3 is built from 16 residues. Per germline, CDR1 KGHSH and CDR2 LQKENI. V lost 1 base, J lost 8 bases, and 9 bases stayed unmatched. CDR3 region: CASSPRRGTGLEKLFF. DNA for the CDR3: TGTGCCAGCTCACCACGGAGGGGGACAGGTTTGGAAAAACTGTTTTTT.

The V and J genes are TRBV27 and TRBJ1-2; TRBD1 might be the D (6 bases). The CDR3 is made up of 17 amino acids. The germline gives CDR1 MNHEY, CDR2 SMNVEV (reference sequence). Trimming left V 6 bases short and J 0 bases short, with 20 bases between. The CDR3 nucleotides read TGTGCCAGCAGCTATAAGGGGCAGGGGAGATCTAACTATGGCTACACCTTC. The encoded protein is CASSYKGQGRSNYGYTF.